These T cell receptor beta chains were read from a single sample in a study of shared clonotypes between healthy human individuals. The data were produced by immunoSEQ multiplex PCR, yet TCRdb's version contains in-frame clones alone and is incomplete. The sample records under 1,100,000 clones, roughly 80% being singletons. The sequenced sample consisted of memory CD4+ T cells sorted from blood. The receptors here all came from a man aged 18 to 29 in good health. CDR3s include the opening cysteine and the closing phenylalanine or tryptophan. D genes are given only for firm matches. Not every row has a clone size; where given, it reads once, few, many or a size class.

d_gene	j_gene	abundance	v_gene	CDR3aa	CDR3nt
-	TRBJ1-5	-	TRBV5-4	CASSQDSPRRPQHF	TGTGCCAGCAGCCAAGACAGCCCCCGGCGGCCCCAGCATTTT
-	TRBJ2-7	-	TRBV10-3	CAIRDRRLKTFF	TGTGCCATCAGAGACAGACGCCTTAAAACTTTCTTC
TRBD1	TRBJ1-2	-	TRBV2	CASSFNRRQGNGYTF	TGTGCCAGCAGTTTTAATAGAAGACAGGGGAATGGCTACACCTTC
-	TRBJ1-1	-	TRBV9	CASSAGTTANTEAFF	TGTGCCAGCAGCGCTGGGACGACAGCTAACACTGAAGCTTTCTTT
TRBD1	TRBJ1-3	-	TRBV6-1	CASRTGQSSGNTIYF	TGTGCCAGCAGAACGGGACAGAGCTCTGGAAACACCATATATTTT
-	TRBJ1-1	-	TRBV11-2	CASSLGARSTEAFF	TGTGCCAGCAGCCTAGGGGCCAGGTCCACTGAAGCTTTCTTT
-	TRBJ2-1	-	TRBV28	CASRMGGPPGNEQFF	TGTGCCAGCAGGATGGGGGGACCTCCGGGGAATGAGCAGTTCTTC
-	TRBJ1-2	-	TRBV25-1	CASSASGTFGYTF	TGTGCCAGCAGTGCCTCCGGGACTTTCGGCTACACCTTC
-	TRBJ1-1	-	TRBV10-1	CASSEGRNTEAFF	TGCGCCAGCAGTGAGGGTCGGAACACTGAAGCTTTCTTT
TRBD1	TRBJ1-2	-	TRBV7-8	CASSDRQGARGYTF	TGTGCCAGCAGCGATAGACAGGGGGCTCGAGGCTACACCTTC
-	TRBJ2-7	-	TRBV2	CASTSGSEQYF	TGTGCCAGCACCTCAGGCTCCGAGCAGTACTTC
TRBD1	TRBJ2-1	-	TRBV9	CASSVDRGSLYNEQFF	TGTGCCAGCAGCGTAGACAGGGGTTCCCTCTACAATGAGCAGTTCTTC
TRBD1	TRBJ1-6	-	TRBV30	CAWSAVGQGNSPLHF	TGTGCCTGGAGTGCGGTTGGACAGGGGAATTCACCCCTCCACTTT
-	TRBJ1-2	-	TRBV27	CASRTKLAGGTFNNYGYTF	TGTGCCAGCAGGACGAAACTAGCGGGGGGGACATTTAATAACTATGGCTACACCTTC
-	TRBJ1-2	-	TRBV16	CASSQLRYGYTF	TGTGCCAGCAGCCAATTGAGGTATGGCTACACCTTC
-	TRBJ1-1	-	TRBV18	CASSPEQGWNTEAFF	TGTGCCAGCTCACCGGAACAGGGTTGGAACACTGAAGCTTTCTTT
TRBD2	TRBJ2-3	-	TRBV9	CASSVGGSGADTQYF	TGTGCCAGCAGCGTAGGAGGCAGCGGGGCAGATACGCAGTATTTT
TRBD1	TRBJ2-5	-	TRBV5-4	CASSGQGRKGETQYF	TGTGCCAGCAGCGGACAGGGAAGGAAAGGAGAGACCCAGTACTTC
TRBD1	TRBJ1-3	-	TRBV7-8	CASSLEGQLNTIYF	TGTGCCAGCAGCTTAGAGGGACAGCTAAACACCATATATTTT
TRBD1	TRBJ1-5	once	TRBV2	CASRAPQGGVGQPQHF	TGTGCCAGCAGAGCCCCCCAGGGGGGGGTGGGTCAGCCCCAGCATTTT
TRBD2	TRBJ2-5	-	TRBV5-1	CASSLSGGRETQYF	TGCGCCAGCAGCTTAAGCGGGGGCCGGGAGACCCAGTACTTC
TRBD1	TRBJ1-2	-	TRBV5-1	CASSSHGQGDTF	TGCGCCAGCAGCTCGCATGGACAGGGAGACACCTTC
-	TRBJ1-3	-	TRBV11-2	CASSLDVYSGTTIYF	TGTGCCAGCAGCTTAGATGTATATTCTGGAACCACCATATATTTT
TRBD1	TRBJ2-3	few	TRBV6-1	CASSGTGVDTQYF	TGTGCCAGCAGTGGGACAGGGGTTGATACGCAGTATTTT
TRBD1	TRBJ2-2	-	TRBV25-1	CASSERTGGTNTGELFF	TGTGCCAGCAGTGAACGGACAGGGGGAACGAACACCGGGGAGCTGTTTTTT
-	TRBJ1-2	-	TRBV30	CAWSVLDGNYGYTF	TGTGCCTGGAGCGTTCTAGACGGTAACTATGGCTACACCTTC
TRBD1	TRBJ1-5	-	TRBV6-6	CASRREGTGGNQPQHF	TGTGCCAGCAGGCGCGAGGGGACAGGAGGCAATCAGCCCCAGCATTTT
TRBD1	TRBJ1-5	-	TRBV7-2	CASSRQGAQQPQHF	TGTGCCAGCAGCCGACAGGGGGCGCAACAGCCCCAGCATTTT
-	TRBJ2-3	-	TRBV6-1	CASIRLVGAQDTQYF	TGTGCCAGCATCCGACTAGTGGGGGCCCAAGATACGCAGTATTTT
TRBD2	TRBJ2-3	-	TRBV2	CASSGSGGADTQYF	TGTGCCAGCAGTGGATCGGGGGGTGCAGATACGCAGTATTTT
TRBD2	TRBJ2-7	-	TRBV6-6	CASRTSETYEQYF	TGTGCCAGCAGGACTAGCGAAACCTACGAGCAGTACTTC
TRBD1	TRBJ2-2	once	TRBV5-4	CASSVQGVSTGELFF	TGTGCCAGCAGCGTACAGGGGGTAAGCACCGGGGAGCTGTTTTTT
-	TRBJ2-5	-	TRBV6-1	CASSGDRVIYQETQYF	TGTGCCAGCAGTGGAGACAGAGTAATCTACCAAGAGACCCAGTACTTC
-	TRBJ2-5	once	TRBV11-1	CASSLGDAETQYF	TGTGCCAGCAGCTTAGGGGACGCGGAGACCCAGTACTTC
-	TRBJ2-2	-	TRBV21-1	CASSPQNGRGPTGELFF	TGTGCCAGCAGCCCACAAAACGGTCGCGGACCAACCGGGGAGCTGTTTTTT
-	TRBJ2-7	once	TRBV7-2	CASSPPTSSYEQYF	TGTGCCAGCAGCCCACCGACTAGTTCCTACGAGCAGTACTTC
TRBD1	TRBJ1-4	-	TRBV19	CASSRGGQGDEKLFF	TGTGCCAGTAGCCGTGGGGGACAGGGTGATGAAAAACTGTTTTTT
-	TRBJ1-1	-	TRBV2	CASTVQTEAFF	TGTGCCAGCACCGTCCAGACTGAAGCTTTCTTT
TRBD1	TRBJ2-7	-	TRBV7-2	CASRQDRGSYEQYF	TGTGCCAGCAGACAGGACAGGGGTTCCTACGAGCAGTACTTC
TRBD1	TRBJ1-4	-	TRBV30	CAWSRQELQGASNEKLFF	TGTGCCTGGAGTCGGCAAGAACTACAGGGGGCCTCTAATGAAAAACTGTTTTTT